The T cell receptor (beta chain) under discussion was sequenced for a study of T cells after posttransplantation cyclophosphamide. Broader study findings: Skin or GI-infiltrating T cells shared few TRB sequences with blood. Recipient CMV seropositivity and CMV reactivation strongly tracked TRB clonality. Later post-transplant blood repertoires were often dominated by donor CD8+ memory clones.

Germline V gene lookup returns CDR1 SNHLY and CDR2 FYNNEI. There are 14 residues in the CDR3. Between the trimmed V and J ends, which lost 7 bases and 5 bases, there was a span of 18 bases. Profiled with immunoSEQ multiplex PCR; TCRdb holds only in-frame clones, not every one. The sample has under 15,000 clones, none seen only once; the top ten hold 7.3%. This clone was counted at least ten times. The antigen is undetermined. The related graft donor's blood sample was taken on the day of bone marrow donation. The specimen was PBMCs. V usage is TRBV2 and J usage is TRBJ2-7, with D tentatively TRBD1 (5 bases). This TCR came from a woman aged 40 to 50 in good health, CMV-negative, and a related stem cell transplant donor. CDR3 sequence (DNA): TGTGCCAGCAACTTCCAGGGCCCTCGGAACGAGCAGTACTTC. It codes for CASNFQGPRNEQYF.